The subject of this entry is one TCR beta chain. The data are from a study of T-cell reconstitution after alpha-beta-depleted transplantation in children. The ends lost 3 bases at V and 5 bases at J; junction bases unmatched: 7. Germline loops: CDR1 DFQATT, CDR2 SNEGSKA (reference sequence). This CDR3 is 14 amino acids long. Using unique molecular identifiers, the investigators prepared the TCRbeta library. TCRdb reprocessed the PCR reads via MiXCR and lists one record per CDR3 protein. This table holds about 500,000 distinct CDR3 sequences, 32% found once. The source is a human donor who donated a stem cell graft to a child with aplastic anemia. This chain uses TRBV20-1 with TRBJ2-7; TRBD1 aligns across 10 bases. Specimen: PBMCs from the stem cell graft donor, collected from the stem cell graft. Written as DNA, the CDR3 is TGCAGTGCTAGGGTTTGGGACAGGGGCGACGAGCAGTACTTC. Amino acids: CSARVWDRGDEQYF.